The T cell receptor beta chain described here comes from a study of early T cells in non-severe SARS-CoV-2 infection. Whole-study findings and limits: Anti-spike CD8 responses were favored by VDJdb matching, which missed private and CD4 specificities.

The protocol attached unique molecular identifiers to individual cDNA molecules. Each CDR3 protein gets one entry after TCRdb re-called the 5' RACE reads with MiXCR. The sample lists roughly 75,000 distinct CDR3 sequences; about 11% were seen once. As regards this clonotype: No antigen is known for it.

V was trimmed by 2 bases and J by 4 bases, leaving 9 bases between them. Per germline, CDR1 SQVTM and CDR2 ANQGSEA. CDR3 size: 12 residues. The sequence was collected from an adult who was a healthcare worker with PCR-confirmed SARS-CoV-2 infection or an uninfected control (not recorded which). Sequenced sample: whole blood. J is TRBJ2-7 and V is TRBV29-1; D is uncertain. The CDR3 loop reads CSVESAAYEQYF. For the CDR3, the DNA is TGCAGCGTTGAATCGGCAGCTTACGAGCAGTACTTC.